The 18 T cell receptor beta chains presented below share a single source sample, sequenced in a study of blood T cells in healthy people across ages. A second PCR, run for about 6 to 11 cycles, used a sample-barcoded 5' primer plus a J-beta primer mix. TCRdb passed the 5' RACE reads through MiXCR, listing each CDR3 protein once. The profile shows about a million distinct CDR3 sequences, roughly two fifths of them singletons. What was sequenced was blood. The source is a man between 18 and 29 years old in good health.

The V gene is TRBV9, the J gene TRBJ2-2, with D maybe TRBD1 (5 bases). Per germline, CDR1 SGDLS and CDR2 YYNGEE. The length of the CDR3 is 15 residues. The V gene lost 4 bases and the J gene lost 5 bases, with 15 bases spanning the gap. CDR3 DNA: TGTGCCAGCAGCCACCAGGGCCGATCAACCGGGGAGCTGTTTTTT. This sequence encodes CASSHQGRSTGELFF.

Only a few counts were recorded for this clonotype. The chain recombines TRBV7-3 with TRBJ1-1; unclear D gene. Trimming stripped 1 base from V and 5 bases from J, with 14 bases between. Germline CDR1 reads SGHTA; CDR2 reads FQGTGA. This CDR3 is 15 amino acids long. The CDR3 sequence is CASSLNPGLKTEAFF. The CDR3 nucleotides are TGTGCCAGCAGCTTAAATCCGGGATTAAAGACTGAAGCTTTCTTT.

This clonotype was picked up a small number of times. The rearrangement links TRBV4-3 to TRBJ2-5; 7 bases are a match to TRBD1. The CDR3 has 16 residues. CDR1 and CDR2 from the germline V gene are LGHNA and YSLEER. After removal of 0 bases from V and 2 bases from J, the junction contained 6 bases not matched to a gene. The DNA of the CDR3 is TGCGCCAGCAGCCAAGATGGCAGGGGGATTCAAGAGACCCAGTACTTC. This translates into CASSQDGRGIQETQYF.

The J gene is TRBJ1-2, the V gene TRBV27; possibly TRBD1 for D (5 bases). V dropped 5 bases and J dropped 4 bases, with 26 bases sitting between them. The CDR3 runs 18 residues. CDR1 is MNHEY and CDR2 is SMNVEV in the germline V gene (reference sequence). The CDR3 here is CASSPKLIHQGEPYGYTF. The CDR3 coding sequence is TGTGCCAGCAGTCCGAAATTGATCCACCAGGGTGAGCCCTATGGCTACACCTTC.

The chain uses TRBV6-6 and TRBJ1-5; possible D gene TRBD1, 5 bases. CDR3 size: 15 residues. The germline CDR1 and CDR2 sequences are MNHNY and SVGAGI (reference sequence). Trimming shortened V by 5 bases and J by 7 bases, and 18 bases separated the two germline ends. CDR3 DNA sequence: TGTGCCAGCAGTAAAATTCGGGACGGTGGACAGCCCCAGCATTTT. It translates to CASSKIRDGGQPQHF.

The gene calls are TRBV10-3 and TRBJ2-7; 8 positions match TRBD2. The CDR3 covers 15 residues. Germline CDR1 is ENHRY and CDR2 is SYGVKD. V was clipped by 7 bases and J by 7 bases; unmatched bases: 15. CDR3 amino acids: CAITETAGVNNEQYF. The CDR3 DNA reads TGTGCCATCACAGAAACAGCGGGGGTCAACAATGAGCAGTACTTC.

This clonotype is a singleton in its sample. The rearrangement uses TRBV10-3 and TRBJ1-1, with TRBD1 identical over 10 bases. The CDR3 is made up of 15 amino acids. V was clipped by 3 bases and J by 5 bases; unmatched bases: 6. Looked up from germline, CDR1 is ENHRY and CDR2 is SYGVKD. CDR3 region: CAISDSGTGDTEAFF. The CDR3 DNA follows: TGTGCCATCAGTGATTCCGGGACAGGGGATACTGAAGCTTTCTTT.

This clonotype was recorded a few times. This chain joins TRBV28 and TRBJ2-3, with D perhaps TRBD1 (5 bases). Germline V gene data show CDR1 as MDHEN and CDR2 as SYDVKM. Deletions cut 2 bases from V and 2 bases from J, with 11 bases between. The CDR3 consists of 15 residues. The CDR3 DNA reads TGTGCCAGCAGTTTAAGGCAGGGATTCACAGATACGCAGTATTTT. This sequence encodes CASSLRQGFTDTQYF.

This rearrangement joins TRBV9 to TRBJ1-1; 7 bases agree with TRBD1. CDR1 is SGDLS, CDR2 YYNGEE, per germline. This CDR3 has 15 amino acids. V lost 0 bases and J lost 4; bases outside the gene matches: 6. CDR3 residues: CASSVDTNRGTEAFF. The CDR3 DNA is TGTGCCAGCAGCGTAGACACCAACAGGGGCACTGAAGCTTTCTTT.

The chain recombines TRBV4-3 with TRBJ2-3; no clear D gene. The CDR3 runs 15 residues. CDR1 is LGHNA, CDR2 YSLEER, per germline. The ends were cut back, 0 bases at V and 4 bases at J, with 11 bases in the middle. The CDR3 sequence is CASSQDGRSADTQYF. The CDR3 DNA sequence: TGCGCCAGCAGCCAAGACGGGCGATCGGCAGATACGCAGTATTTT.

The chain is built from TRBV6-1 and TRBJ2-1; possibly TRBD2 for D (7 bases). Germline V gives CDR1 MNHNS, CDR2 SASEGT. With 4 bases removed from V and 2 bases from J, the gap between germline ends came to 12 bases. CDR3 size: 15 residues. CDR3 coding DNA: TGTGCCAGCAGTGTTAGGGGGGGTACCTACAATGAGCAGTTCTTC. Translating it yields CASSVRGGTYNEQFF.

There are a few counts of this clonotype. The CDR3 DNA sequence: TGCAGTGCTCAACCCCTAGACAGTGAAGCTTTCTTT. It encodes CSAQPLDSEAFF. The chain couples TRBV20-1 to TRBJ1-1, with a weak D call TRBD1 (5 bases). The length of the CDR3 is 12 residues. Trimming took off 5 bases at V and 7 bases at J, with 14 bases between the two ends. CDR1 is DFQATT and CDR2 is SNEGSKA in the germline V gene (reference sequence).

This rearrangement joins TRBV12-3 or TRBV12-4 to TRBJ1-1, with a weak D call TRBD1 (5 bases). V lost 5 bases to trimming and J lost 3 bases, with 10 bases between them. There are 13 residues in the CDR3. CDR3 coding DNA: TGTGCCAGCAGTGTAGGGGTTGACACTGAAGCTTTCTTT. Translating gives CASSVGVDTEAFF.

CDR3 sequence: CASSASGGLSNNEQYF. CDR3 nucleotide sequence: TGTGCCAGCAGCGCTAGCGGGGGCCTTTCCAACAATGAGCAGTATTTT. This sequence joins TRBV4-2 and TRBJ2-3; TRBD2 matches 10 bases. V was clipped by 5 bases and J by 11 bases; unmatched bases: 16. The CDR3 consists of 16 residues. The V gene's germline CDR1 is LGHNA and CDR2 YNFKEQ.

The chain joins TRBV4-2 to TRBJ2-2, with D possibly called TRBD1 or TRBD2 (5 bases each). V was pared by 0 bases and J by 6 bases, with 14 bases between. This CDR3 region has 16 residues. Germline loops: CDR1 LGHNA, CDR2 YNFKEQ. As DNA, the CDR3 is TGTGCCAGCAGCCAAGATGAGAGGGGTTGGCCCGGGGAGCTGTTTTTT. It codes for CASSQDERGWPGELFF.

The J gene is TRBJ1-5, the V gene TRBV6-1, with D maybe TRBD1 (5 bases). Germline assignment: CDR1 MNHNS and CDR2 SASEGT. Deletions cut 8 bases from V and 3 bases from J, with 17 bases between. The CDR3 has 15 amino acids. This CDR3 is CASYPRRGTNQPQHF. CDR3 nucleotides: TGTGCCAGCTACCCCCGGAGGGGTACCAATCAGCCCCAGCATTTT.

This clonotype showed up just a few times. The chain is built from TRBV4-3 and TRBJ2-5; possibly TRBD1 for D (5 bases). The length of the CDR3 is 13 residues. V dropped 1 base and J dropped 11 bases, with 14 bases sitting between them. CDR1 LGHNA and CDR2 YSLEER come from the germline V gene. The CDR3, as DNA: TGCGCCAGCAGCCAAGTAGGGGCCGCAGAGCAGTACTTC. This gives the protein CASSQVGAAEQYF.

CDR3 in amino acids: CASSPGRWDEKLFF. Here the CDR3 DNA reads TGTGCCAGCAGCCCGGGACGATGGGATGAAAAACTGTTTTTT. The genes are TRBV12-3 or TRBV12-4 and TRBJ1-4; a possible D gene is TRBD1 (5 bases). The CDR3 is 14 residues long. V was shortened by 6 bases and J by 6 bases, with 14 bases between the two germline ends.